Listed here are 2 T cell receptor beta chains from one sample, sequenced in a study of T cell repertoires in ileal Crohn's disease. Time point in this sample: neoterminal ileum biopsy at postoperative endoscopy, about 6 months after surgery. The table came from immunoSEQ multiplex PCR; TCRdb's copy has only in-frame clones and leaves some out. The sample holds about 60,000 clones, about 88% seen once. Material: ileal tissue. Source of these receptors: an adult with Crohn's disease.

The chain is built from TRBV25-1 and TRBJ2-1; TRBD1 matches 12 bases. CDR3 size: 15 residues. The V gene end was trimmed by 3 bases and the J gene end by 6 bases; junction bases not matched to a gene: 3. CDR1 and CDR2 from the germline V gene are MGHDK and SYGVNS. The CDR3: CASSDRDRGLNEQFF. The CDR3, as DNA: TGTGCCAGCAGTGACCGGGACAGGGGGCTCAATGAGCAGTTCTTC.

This clone appeared once. The CDR3 here is CASSDLSKWQFF. CDR3 bases: TGTGCCAGCAGTGACCTATCTAAATGGCAGTTCTTC. The rearrangement links TRBV25-1 to TRBJ2-1; D is uncertain. CDR3 length: 12 residues. Trimming removed 3 bases at V and 12 bases at J, with 12 bases between. The germline gives CDR1 MGHDK, CDR2 SYGVNS.